The 26 T cell receptor beta chains presented below share a single source sample, sequenced in a study of T cell responses to AZD1222 COVID-19 vaccine. Sequencing used immunoSEQ multiplex PCR; TCRdb keeps in-frame clones, though not all of them. The repertoire holds under 150,000 clones, with around 89% as singletons. Source: peripheral blood, taken on day 0 of AZD1222 vaccination. The source is an adult in good health.

The chain carries TRBV19 and TRBJ1-1, with D tentatively TRBD1 (6 bases). V was cut by 6 bases and J by 3 bases, with 17 bases left in between. Germline V CDR1 and CDR2: LNHDA, SQIVND (reference sequence). This CDR3 has 15 residues. The CDR3 region has the DNA TGTGCCAGTAGAACTCAGGGGAGATTGGACACTGAAGCTTTCTTT. It yields the protein CASRTQGRLDTEAFF.

The CDR3 region has the DNA TGTGCCAGCAAGGGGGGGGCGACCGGGGAGCTGTTTTTT. Its protein is CASKGGATGELFF. V is TRBV12-3 or TRBV12-4 and J is TRBJ2-2, with a possible D match to TRBD2 (7 bases). The germline V and J ends were trimmed by 7 bases and 5 bases, with 11 bases remaining between them. The CDR3 covers 13 residues.

The chain carries TRBV6-1 and TRBJ2-5; possibly TRBD2 for D (5 bases). With 3 bases removed from V and 4 bases from J, the gap between germline ends came to 12 bases. CDR1 MNHNS and CDR2 SASEGT come from the germline V gene. This CDR3 is built from 14 residues. In nucleotides, the CDR3 is TGTGCCAGCAGTGATGCGGGCCACATAGAGACCCAGTACTTC. Translating it yields CASSDAGHIETQYF.

CDR3 loop: CASSEKWELIREQYF. CDR3 sequence (DNA): TGTGCCAGCAGTGAAAAGTGGGAGCTCATCCGCGAGCAGTACTTC. The gene calls are TRBV2 and TRBJ2-7, with D possibly TRBD2 on 5 matching bases. Trimming cost V 2 bases and J 6 bases, with 17 bases left between them. Looked up from germline, CDR1 is SNHLY and CDR2 is FYNNEI. The CDR3 length is 15 residues.

This clone was detected a few times. The chain is built from TRBV7-2 and TRBJ2-3, with a possible D match to TRBD1 (7 bases). Germline-derived CDR1 and CDR2 are SGHTA and FQGNSA. The germline V and J ends were trimmed by 4 bases and 0 bases, with 17 bases remaining between them. The length of the CDR3 is 17 residues. The CDR3 loop reads CASSWILTGTSTDTQYF. DNA for the CDR3: TGTGCCAGCAGCTGGATCCTGACAGGGACTAGCACAGATACGCAGTATTTT.

This clone was recorded once. The rearrangement joins TRBV28 to TRBJ2-5; D remains unclear. The CDR3 runs 12 residues. Germline V gene lookup returns CDR1 MDHEN and CDR2 SYDVKM. Trimming left V 1 base short and J 6 bases short, with 6 bases between. CDR3 in DNA: TGTGCCAGCAGTTTATCTGTGCAGACCCAGTACTTC. Amino acid sequence: CASSLSVQTQYF.

Concerning this clone itself: One base away lies a much larger clone, so this may be a sequencing read error. The sample contains more than one DNA sequence encoding this CDR3. V is TRBV6-1 and J is TRBJ2-5; a weak D match, TRBD1 (6 bases). Looked up from germline, CDR1 is MNHNS and CDR2 is SASEGT. CDR3 size: 14 residues. The V and J ends lost 1 base and 1 base respectively, with 7 bases between them. CDR3 sequence: CASSEGQVQETQYF. DNA of the CDR3: TGTGCCAGCAGTGAAGGACAGGTCCAAGAGACCCAGTACTTC.

V usage is TRBV6-2 or TRBV6-3 and J usage is TRBJ2-7; D ambiguous. CDR1 and CDR2 from the germline V gene are MNHEY and SVGEGT. Trimming took 2 bases from V and 0 from J, leaving 8 bases between them. The CDR3 covers 14 residues. DNA of the CDR3: TGTGCCAGCAGTTACACGAAACTCTCCTACGAGCAGTACTTC. It specifies CASSYTKLSYEQYF.

The rearrangement joins TRBV7-2 to TRBJ1-6, with a weak D call TRBD1 (5 bases). The CDR3 consists of 15 residues. Germline loops: CDR1 SGHTA, CDR2 FQGNSA. V shed 5 bases and J shed 11 bases, with 19 bases lying between them. This CDR3 is CASSVGTGGVTPLHF. CDR3 bases: TGTGCCAGCAGCGTTGGGACGGGGGGTGTTACACCCCTCCACTTT.

Only one count was recorded for this clone. The chain links TRBV29-1 to TRBJ2-3; D is undetermined. The V gene's germline CDR1 is SQVTM and CDR2 ANQGSEA. V gave up 0 bases and J gave up 0 bases, with 7 bases separating them. This CDR3 comprises 14 residues. CDR3 residues: CSVEEILSTDTQYF. The CDR3 DNA is TGCAGCGTTGAAGAGATTTTGAGCACAGATACGCAGTATTTT.

The V gene is TRBV4-3, the J gene TRBJ2-7; TRBD1 is a possible D gene (6 bases). The CDR3 is made up of 15 amino acids. The V gene's germline CDR1 is LGHNA and CDR2 YSLEER. V shed 4 bases and J shed 6 bases, with 19 bases lying between them. This CDR3 reads CASSPNTGLVSEQYF. CDR3 nucleotide sequence: TGCGCCAGCAGCCCTAATACAGGGTTGGTCAGCGAGCAGTACTTC.

In this sample, this clone turned up once. In DNA, the CDR3 is TGTGCCAGTAGTCAAAAAGGGGGAGAGACCCAGTACTTC. It is translated as CASSQKGGETQYF. This chain links TRBV19 with TRBJ2-5, with a possible D match to TRBD1 (6 bases). The CDR3 runs to 13 residues. The germline CDR1 and CDR2 sequences are LNHDA and SQIVND (reference sequence). The ends were cut back, 5 bases at V and 4 bases at J, with 11 bases in the middle. The full variable domain, with the rest looked up from reference TRBV19 and TRBJ2-5, is DGGITQSPKYLFRKEGQNVTLSCEQNLNHDAMYWYRQDPGQGLRLIYYSQIVNDFQKGDIAEGYSVSREKKESFPLTVTSAQKNPTAFYLCASSQKGGETQYFGPGTRLLVL.

The chain employs TRBV12-3 or TRBV12-4 and TRBJ1-3; D is undetermined. Trimming cost V 2 bases and J 2 bases, with 4 bases left between them. The CDR3 has 13 residues. CDR3 coding DNA: TGTGCCAGCAGTTTAAGTCCTGGAAACACCATATATTTT. Translating it yields CASSLSPGNTIYF.

Only a few counts were recorded for this clone. The V call is TRBV6-4, the J call TRBJ2-3, with a weak D call TRBD1 (7 bases). The V end lost 5 bases, the J end lost 3 bases, and 15 bases lay between the germline ends. The CDR3 runs to 15 residues. In germline, CDR1 is MRHNA, CDR2 SNTAGT. The DNA for the CDR3 is TGTGCCAGCAGTTCTAGCGCAGGGGGGACAGATACGCAGTATTTT. Its translation: CASSSSAGGTDTQYF.

The chain links TRBV27 to TRBJ1-1; D gene unclear. The germline CDR1 and CDR2 sequences are MNHEY and SMNVEV (reference sequence). The CDR3 has 14 amino acids. V was trimmed by 3 bases and J by 4 bases, leaving 12 bases between them. The CDR3 bases are TGTGCCAGCAGTTTCAGCCCCCGGGGCACTGAAGCTTTCTTT. Translation: CASSFSPRGTEAFF.

The V and J genes are TRBV6-2 or TRBV6-3 and TRBJ2-2; D ambiguous. V shed 5 bases and J shed 6 bases, with 7 bases lying between them. This CDR3 has 12 amino acids. Germline-derived CDR1 and CDR2 are MNHEY and SVGEGT. Here the CDR3 DNA reads TGTGCCAGCAGTCCAGGTCCCGGGGAGCTGTTTTTT. It specifies CASSPGPGELFF.

The CDR3 region is CASSYQRGTTEQYF. Here the CDR3 DNA reads TGTGCCAGCAGTTACCAACGTGGGACTACCGAGCAGTACTTC. The chain has TRBV6-6 and TRBJ2-7, with TRBD2 matching 7 bases. CDR1 MNHNY and CDR2 SVGAGI come from the germline V gene (reference sequence). CDR3 length: 14 amino acids. Losses at the gene ends were 2 bases for V and 6 bases for J; bases not matched to a gene: 7.

The chain uses TRBV9 and TRBJ2-1, with D perhaps given as TRBD1 or TRBD2 (5 bases each). The CDR3 length is 15 residues. Trimming took off 4 bases at V and 5 bases at J, with 16 bases between the two ends. Germline CDR1 is SGDLS and CDR2 is YYNGEE. The CDR3 bases are TGTGCCAGCAGCTTTGGGGGTTCACCCAACAATGAGCAGTTCTTC. Its translation: CASSFGGSPNNEQFF.

The rearrangement joins TRBV13 to TRBJ1-4, with 7 nucleotides matching TRBD1. This CDR3 contains 18 residues. V lost 3 bases, J lost 0 bases, and 10 bases stayed unmatched. In germline, CDR1 is PRHDT, CDR2 FYEKMQ (reference sequence). The CDR3 DNA sequence: TGTGCCAGCAGCTTTGTTCGACAGGGAGGGGCAACTAATGAAAAACTGTTTTTT. Translated, it gives CASSFVRQGGATNEKLFF.

V gene TRBV5-4 combines with J gene TRBJ2-1; no clear D gene. The CDR3 extends over 15 amino acids. The germline V gene has CDR1 SGHNT and CDR2 YYREEE (reference sequence). Trimming left V 0 bases short and J 2 bases short, with 9 bases between. As DNA, the CDR3 is TGTGCCAGCAGCTTGGAAAGTACCGCCTACAATGAGCAGTTCTTC. Amino acid sequence: CASSLESTAYNEQFF. Looking up the rest from reference TRBV5-4 and TRBJ2-1 gives the full variable domain: ETGVTQSPTHLIKTRGQQVTLRCSSQSGHNTVSWYQQALGQGPQFIFQYYREEENGRGNFPPRFSGLQFPNYSSELNVNALELDDSALYLCASSLESTAYNEQFFGPGTRLTVL.

Turning to this clone: Sequence at one end of the junction differs from germline and may be a read error. The chain's CDR3 is CASSLEQGLATF. CDR3 coding DNA: TGTGCCAGCAGCTTAGAGCAGGGTTTGGCGACATTC. V and J are TRBV7-6 and TRBJ1-2, with D possibly being TRBD1 (5 bases). Looked up from germline, CDR1 is SGHVS and CDR2 is FNYEAQ. The CDR3 consists of 12 residues.

Here the CDR3 DNA reads TGTGCCAGCAGTGACTCACTGGGTTATGGCTACACCTTC. The encoded protein is CASSDSLGYGYTF. The gene calls are TRBV6-4 and TRBJ1-2; the D is unclear. The CDR3 has 13 amino acids. V lost 0 bases, J lost 5 bases, and 7 bases lay in between. The germline V gene has CDR1 MRHNA and CDR2 SNTAGT.

The gene calls are TRBV4-1 and TRBJ1-4, with no clear D. The CDR3 has 18 residues. The V gene lost 2 bases and the J gene lost 4 bases, with 20 bases spanning the gap. Germline assignment: CDR1 MGHRA and CDR2 YSYEKL. CDR3 amino acids: CASSQSSAVGSSNEKLFF. CDR3 nucleotides: TGCGCCAGCAGCCAATCCTCGGCGGTTGGATCAAGTAATGAAAAACTGTTTTTT.

This chain joins TRBV6-2 or TRBV6-3 and TRBJ2-5; D not certain. This CDR3 spans 15 amino acids. The germline V gene encodes CDR1 MNHEY and CDR2 SVGEGT. The germline V and J ends were trimmed by 2 bases and 0 bases, with 10 bases remaining between them. In DNA, the CDR3 is TGTGCCAGCAGTTACCCTTCCCCGTACCAAGAGACCCAGTACTTC. Amino acids: CASSYPSPYQETQYF.

J is TRBJ1-5 and V is TRBV27; possible D gene TRBD1, 5 bases. V was pared by 6 bases and J by 5 bases, with 14 bases between. The CDR3 runs to 14 residues. Germline V gene data show CDR1 as MNHEY and CDR2 as SMNVEV (reference sequence). CDR3 DNA: TGTGCCAGCAGCTGGGGGGGAGGGGATCAGCCCCAGCATTTT. Amino acids: CASSWGGGDQPQHF.

Written as DNA, the CDR3 is TGTGCCAGCAGTTACGGTCGTTACACTGAAGCTTTCTTT. The encoded protein is CASSYGRYTEAFF. The chain combines TRBV6-5 with TRBJ1-1; D remains ambiguous. Trimming removed 2 bases from V and 3 bases from J, with 7 bases in between. Germline CDR1 MNHEY, CDR2 SVGAGI. The CDR3 runs to 13 residues.